This TCR beta chain was observed in a study of cytomegalovirus exposure and HLA in healthy donors. Overall study context: Researchers found that roughly 81% of about 400 genotyped donors fell within the Caucasian-associated ancestry cluster. Points from the study as a whole: Cytomegalovirus-associated status was assigned to about 160 TCR beta chains.

The primer mix had 60 Vbeta and 13 Jbeta primers. The table came from immunoSEQ multiplex PCR; TCRdb's copy has only in-frame clones and leaves some out. The data show about 90,000 clones, about 87% seen once. CDR1 and CDR2 from the germline V gene are SGHTA and FQGNSA. The CDR3 length is 14 residues. V lost 5 bases and J lost 9, with 14 bases in between. Each donor was healthy, and each was a bone marrow donor. Comment on this clone: Its antigen is still unknown.

The sequenced material came from PBMCs. This clonotype was sampled from a man younger than 35 in good health and CMV-seronegative. This chain links TRBV7-2 with TRBJ1-6, with D perhaps matching TRBD1 (6 bases). CDR3 residues: CASSILQGSSPLHF. The CDR3 DNA is TGTGCCAGCAGCATACTACAGGGTAGTTCACCCCTCCACTTT.